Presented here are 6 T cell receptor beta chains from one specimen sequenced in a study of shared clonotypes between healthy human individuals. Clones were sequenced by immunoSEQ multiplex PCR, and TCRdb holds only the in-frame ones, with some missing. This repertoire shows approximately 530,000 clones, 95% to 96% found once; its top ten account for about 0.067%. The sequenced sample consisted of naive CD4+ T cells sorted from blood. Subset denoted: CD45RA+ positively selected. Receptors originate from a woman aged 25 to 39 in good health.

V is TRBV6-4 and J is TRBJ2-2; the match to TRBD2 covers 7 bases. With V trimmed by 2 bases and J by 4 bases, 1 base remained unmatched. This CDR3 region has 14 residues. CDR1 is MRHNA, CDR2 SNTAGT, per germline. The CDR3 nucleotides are TGTGCCAGCAGTGACGGGAGGGGCACCGGGGAGCTGTTTTTT. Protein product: CASSDGRGTGELFF.

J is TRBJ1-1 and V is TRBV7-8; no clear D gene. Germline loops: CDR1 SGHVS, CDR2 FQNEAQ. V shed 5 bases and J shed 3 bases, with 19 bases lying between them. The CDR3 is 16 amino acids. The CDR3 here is CASSNNHLQRHTEAFF. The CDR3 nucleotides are TGTGCCAGCAGCAACAACCATCTTCAACGCCACACTGAAGCTTTCTTT.

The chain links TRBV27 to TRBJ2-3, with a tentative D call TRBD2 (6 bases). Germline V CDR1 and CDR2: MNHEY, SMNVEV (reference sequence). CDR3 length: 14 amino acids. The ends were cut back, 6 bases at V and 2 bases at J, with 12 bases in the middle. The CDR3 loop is CASRLGDFTDTQYF. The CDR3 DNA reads TGTGCCAGCAGACTAGGGGACTTCACAGATACGCAGTATTTT.

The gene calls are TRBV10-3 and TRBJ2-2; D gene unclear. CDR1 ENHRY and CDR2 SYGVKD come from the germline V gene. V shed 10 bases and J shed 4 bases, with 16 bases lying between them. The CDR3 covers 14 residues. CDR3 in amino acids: CATRDGSVTGELFF. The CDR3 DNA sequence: TGTGCCACCCGAGACGGGTCGGTCACCGGGGAGCTGTTTTTT.

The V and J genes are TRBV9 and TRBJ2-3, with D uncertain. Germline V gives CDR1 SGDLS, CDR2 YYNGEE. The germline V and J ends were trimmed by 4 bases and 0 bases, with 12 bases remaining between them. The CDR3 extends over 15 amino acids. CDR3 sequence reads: CASSPNSPSTDTQYF. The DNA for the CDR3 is TGTGCCAGCAGCCCTAACAGCCCGAGCACAGATACGCAGTATTTT.

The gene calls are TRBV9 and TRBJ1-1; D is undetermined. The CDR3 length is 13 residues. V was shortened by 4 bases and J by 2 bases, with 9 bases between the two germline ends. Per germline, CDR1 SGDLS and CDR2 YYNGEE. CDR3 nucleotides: TGTGCCAGCAGCCCAATCCCCAACACTGAAGCTTTCTTT. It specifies CASSPIPNTEAFF.